What follows is one T cell receptor beta chain and its context. Study members were between about 18 and 89 years old and lived in about two dozen US regions. Participants had their cohort set by participant-reported clinical history. Before being deemed recovered, Cohort 3 donors had two negative PCRs, clearance, or symptom resolution. Data came from immunoSEQ multiplex PCR; TCRdb stores just in-frame clones and leaves some out. The table lists over 200,000 clones, 86% of them singletons. The source of the sample is a study of blood T cell repertoires in COVID-19. Overall study: T cells, B-cell-depleted T cells, or PBMCs supplied cDNA or gDNA.

Trimming stripped 5 bases from V and 1 base from J, with 18 bases between. This CDR3 region has 16 residues. Looked up from germline, CDR1 is MNHEY and CDR2 is SMNVEV (reference sequence). This sequence was found in a young man who had recovered from COVID-19. The specimen was PBMCs or T cells enriched from blood (not recorded which). This chain connects TRBV27 to TRBJ2-7, with D maybe TRBD2 (5 bases). CDR3 in amino acids: CASSPHVEGASYEQYF. The CDR3, as DNA: TGTGCCAGCAGTCCCCATGTTGAGGGAGCTTCCTACGAGCAGTACTTC.